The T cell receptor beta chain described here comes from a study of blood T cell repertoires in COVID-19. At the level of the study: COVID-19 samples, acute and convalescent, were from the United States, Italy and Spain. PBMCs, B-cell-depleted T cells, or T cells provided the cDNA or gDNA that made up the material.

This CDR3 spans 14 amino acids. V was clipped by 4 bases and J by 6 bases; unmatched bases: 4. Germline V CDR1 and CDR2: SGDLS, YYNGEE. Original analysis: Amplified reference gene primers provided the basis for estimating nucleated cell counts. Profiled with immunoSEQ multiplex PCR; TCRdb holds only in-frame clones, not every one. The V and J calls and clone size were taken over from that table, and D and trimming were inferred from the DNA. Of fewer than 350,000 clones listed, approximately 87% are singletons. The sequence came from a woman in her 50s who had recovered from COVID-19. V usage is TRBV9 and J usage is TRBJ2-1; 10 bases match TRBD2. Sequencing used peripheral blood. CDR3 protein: CASSSSGSSNEQFF. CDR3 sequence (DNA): TGTGCCAGCAGCTCTAGCGGGAGTTCCAATGAGCAGTTCTTC.